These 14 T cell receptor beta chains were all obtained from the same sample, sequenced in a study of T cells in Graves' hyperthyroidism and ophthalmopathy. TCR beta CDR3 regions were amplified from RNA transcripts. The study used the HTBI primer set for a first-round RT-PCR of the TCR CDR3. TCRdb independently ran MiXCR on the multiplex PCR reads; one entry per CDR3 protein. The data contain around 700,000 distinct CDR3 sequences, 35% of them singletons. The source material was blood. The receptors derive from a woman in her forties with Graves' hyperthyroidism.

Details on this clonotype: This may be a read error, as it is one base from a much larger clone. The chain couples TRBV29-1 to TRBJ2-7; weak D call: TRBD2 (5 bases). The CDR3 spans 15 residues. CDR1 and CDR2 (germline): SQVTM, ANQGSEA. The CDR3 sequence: CSVEDDRGPSYERYF. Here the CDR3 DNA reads TGCAGCGTTGAAGATGATCGAGGGCCCTCCTACGAGCGGTACTTC.

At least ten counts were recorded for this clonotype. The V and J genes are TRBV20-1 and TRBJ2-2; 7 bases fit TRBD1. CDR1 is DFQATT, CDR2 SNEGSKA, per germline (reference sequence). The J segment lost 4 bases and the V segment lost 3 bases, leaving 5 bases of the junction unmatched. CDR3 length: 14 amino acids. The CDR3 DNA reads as TGCAGTGCTAGCGTAAGGGGGCGCACCGGGGAGCTGTTTTTT. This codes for CSASVRGRTGELFF.

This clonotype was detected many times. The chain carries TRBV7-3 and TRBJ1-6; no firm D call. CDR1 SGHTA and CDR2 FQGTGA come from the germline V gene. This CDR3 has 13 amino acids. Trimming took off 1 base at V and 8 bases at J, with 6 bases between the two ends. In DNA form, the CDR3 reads TGTGCCAGCAGCTTAAGGCAGGATTCACCCCTCCACTTT. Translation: CASSLRQDSPLHF.

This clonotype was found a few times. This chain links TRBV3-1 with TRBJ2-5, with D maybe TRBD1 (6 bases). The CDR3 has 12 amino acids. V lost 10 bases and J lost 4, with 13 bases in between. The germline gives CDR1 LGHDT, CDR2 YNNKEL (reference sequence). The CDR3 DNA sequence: TGTGCCACTCGAGGGGGTATAGAGACCCAGTACTTC. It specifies CATRGGIETQYF.

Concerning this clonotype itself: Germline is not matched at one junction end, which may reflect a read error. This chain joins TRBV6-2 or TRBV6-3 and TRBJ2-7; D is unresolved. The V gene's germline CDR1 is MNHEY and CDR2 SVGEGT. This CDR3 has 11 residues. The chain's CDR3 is CASSYPYERYF. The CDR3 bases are TGTGCCAGCAGTTACCCGTACGAGCGGTACTTC.

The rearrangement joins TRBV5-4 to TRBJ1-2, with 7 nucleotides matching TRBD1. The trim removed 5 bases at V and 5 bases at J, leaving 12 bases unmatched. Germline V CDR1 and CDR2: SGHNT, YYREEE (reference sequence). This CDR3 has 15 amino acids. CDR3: CASRPISGTEYGYTF. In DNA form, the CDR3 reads TGTGCCAGCAGACCAATTTCCGGGACAGAGTATGGCTACACCTTC.

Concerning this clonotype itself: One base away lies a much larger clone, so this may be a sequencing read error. The CDR3 here is CSGHRGQGHTF. The CDR3 nucleotides read TGCAGTGGACACAGGGGGCAGGGCCACACCTTC. The V gene is TRBV20-1, the J gene TRBJ1-2, with 9 bases matching TRBD1. There are 11 residues in the CDR3. V lost 7 bases, J lost 12 bases, and 9 bases stayed unmatched. Germline CDR1 and CDR2: DFQATT and SNEGSKA (reference sequence).

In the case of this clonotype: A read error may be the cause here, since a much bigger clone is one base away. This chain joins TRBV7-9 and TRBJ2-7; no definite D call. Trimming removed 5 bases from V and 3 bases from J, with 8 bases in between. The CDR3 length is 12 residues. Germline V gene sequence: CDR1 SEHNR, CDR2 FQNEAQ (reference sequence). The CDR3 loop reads CASSQAHYEQYF. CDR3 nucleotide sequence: TGTGCCAGCAGCCAGGCGCACTACGAGCAGTACTTC.

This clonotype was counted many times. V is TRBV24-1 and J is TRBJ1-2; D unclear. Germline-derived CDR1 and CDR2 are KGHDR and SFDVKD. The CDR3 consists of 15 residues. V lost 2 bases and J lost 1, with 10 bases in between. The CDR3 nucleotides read TGTGCCACCAGTGATTCCCGAGCGGGTAACTATGGCTACACCTTC. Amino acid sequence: CATSDSRAGNYGYTF.

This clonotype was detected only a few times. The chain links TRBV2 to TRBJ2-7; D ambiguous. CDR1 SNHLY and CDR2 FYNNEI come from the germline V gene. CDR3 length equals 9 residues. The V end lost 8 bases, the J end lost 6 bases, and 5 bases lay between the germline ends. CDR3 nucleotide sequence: TGTGCCAGCGGACCCGAGCAGTACTTC. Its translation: CASGPEQYF.

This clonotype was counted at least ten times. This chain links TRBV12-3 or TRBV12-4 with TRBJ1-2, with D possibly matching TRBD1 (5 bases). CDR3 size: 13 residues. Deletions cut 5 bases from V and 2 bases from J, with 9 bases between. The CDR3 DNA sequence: TGTGCCAGCAGTACCGGGACGAACTATGGCTACACCTTC. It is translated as CASSTGTNYGYTF.

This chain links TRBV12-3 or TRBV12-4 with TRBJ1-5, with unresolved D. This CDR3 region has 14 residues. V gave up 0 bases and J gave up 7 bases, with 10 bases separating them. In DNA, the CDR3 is TGTGCCAGCAGTTTAGCAGGGTATAGCCAGCCCCAGCATTTT. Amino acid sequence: CASSLAGYSQPQHF.

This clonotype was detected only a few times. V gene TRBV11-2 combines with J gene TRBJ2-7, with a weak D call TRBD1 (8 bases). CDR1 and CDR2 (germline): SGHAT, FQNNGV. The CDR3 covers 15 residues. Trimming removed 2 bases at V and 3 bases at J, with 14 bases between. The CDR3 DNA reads TGTGCCAGCAGCTTAACACAGGGGGGGGTCTACGAGCAGTACTTC. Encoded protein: CASSLTQGGVYEQYF.

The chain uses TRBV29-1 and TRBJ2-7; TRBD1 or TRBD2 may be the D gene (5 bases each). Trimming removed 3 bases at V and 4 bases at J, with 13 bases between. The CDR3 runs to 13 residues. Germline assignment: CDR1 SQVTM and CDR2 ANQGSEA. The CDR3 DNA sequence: TGCAGCGTTGAGACGGGACCTGGGTACGAGCAGTACTTC. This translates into CSVETGPGYEQYF.